This T cell receptor beta chain was captured in a study of cytomegalovirus exposure and HLA in healthy donors. Notes on the study in general: There were 150 to 200 TCR beta chains listed as cytomegalovirus-associated.

PCR was performed using 60 Vbeta and 13 Jbeta primers. The repertoire was sequenced with immunoSEQ multiplex PCR; TCRdb's copy has only in-frame clones and lacks some. The data contain around 97,000 clones, roughly 70% of them singletons. V lost 3 bases and J lost 2, with 10 bases in between. The V gene's germline CDR1 is SNHLY and CDR2 FYNNEI. The length of the CDR3 is 14 residues. In regard to this clone: Its cognate antigen is unknown.

This TCR came from a woman aged 45-65 years in good health and CMV-seronegative. The chain employs TRBV2 and TRBJ1-2; D gene ambiguous. The sample was PBMCs. As DNA, the CDR3 is TGTGCCAGCAGTGACGAGGGATGGAACTATGGCTACACCTTC. Residues: CASSDEGWNYGYTF.